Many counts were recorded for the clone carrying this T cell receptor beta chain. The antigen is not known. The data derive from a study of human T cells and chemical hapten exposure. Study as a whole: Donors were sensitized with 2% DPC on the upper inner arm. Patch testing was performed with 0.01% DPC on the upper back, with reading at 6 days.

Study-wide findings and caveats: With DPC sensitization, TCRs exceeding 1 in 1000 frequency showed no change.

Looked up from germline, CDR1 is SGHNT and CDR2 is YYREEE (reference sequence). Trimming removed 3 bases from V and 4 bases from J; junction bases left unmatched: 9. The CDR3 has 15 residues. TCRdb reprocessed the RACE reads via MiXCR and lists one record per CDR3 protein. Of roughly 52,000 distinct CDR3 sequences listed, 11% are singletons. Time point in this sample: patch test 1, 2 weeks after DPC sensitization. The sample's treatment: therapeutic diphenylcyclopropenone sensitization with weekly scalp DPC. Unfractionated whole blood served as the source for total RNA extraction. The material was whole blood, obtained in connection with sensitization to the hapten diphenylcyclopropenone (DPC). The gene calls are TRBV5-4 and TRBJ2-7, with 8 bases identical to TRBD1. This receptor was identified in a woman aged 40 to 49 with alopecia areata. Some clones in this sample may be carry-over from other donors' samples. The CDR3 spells CASSSSTGALYEQYF. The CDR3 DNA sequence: TGTGCCAGCAGCTCGTCGACAGGGGCGCTTTACGAGCAGTACTTC.